Listed here are 29 T cell receptor beta chains from one sample, sequenced in a study of a mutant IDH1 vaccine in newly diagnosed glioma. The data were produced by immunoSEQ multiplex PCR, yet TCRdb's version contains in-frame clones alone and is incomplete. The table lists around 78,000 clones, approximately 85% of them singletons. These TCRs' antigens remain unknown. Documented time point: week 23, last vaccination. Vaccination used 300 ug of mutant IDH1 20-mer peptide per dose, with topical imiquimod. The sample here was PBMCs, taken from a glioma patient whose treatment included an IDH1 peptide vaccine. These receptors all come from a man aged 30-40 years with glioma. Some clones in this sample may be carry-over from other donors' samples.

V gene TRBV10-3 combines with J gene TRBJ1-5; no clear D gene. Germline CDR1 reads ENHRY; CDR2 reads SYGVKD. This CDR3 has 12 amino acids. V was cut by 6 bases and J by 3 bases, with 6 bases left in between. As DNA, the CDR3 is TGTGCCATCAGCTCCCCCAATCAGCCCCAGCATTTT. Protein: CAISSPNQPQHF.

V is TRBV29-1 and J is TRBJ2-3; D possibly matches TRBD1 or TRBD2 (5 bases each). There are 13 residues in the CDR3. CDR1 and CDR2 from the germline V gene are SQVTM and ANQGSEA. Trimming took 3 bases from V and 5 from J, leaving 12 bases between them. The CDR3 nucleotides are TGCAGCGTTGATCGAGGGGATGGAGATACGCAGTATTTT. Amino acids: CSVDRGDGDTQYF.

The rearrangement joins TRBV5-1 to TRBJ2-1, with TRBD2 identical over 16 bases. After removal of 3 bases from V and 9 bases from J, the junction contained 9 bases not matched to a gene. The CDR3 totals 17 residues. CDR1 is SGHRS, CDR2 YFSETQ, per germline. The CDR3 DNA reads as TGCGCCAGCAGCTCGGCGGGACTAGCGGGAGGGCGCGGTGAGCAGTTCTTC. It encodes CASSSAGLAGGRGEQFF.

V is TRBV6-5 and J is TRBJ2-1; D may correspond to TRBD1 or TRBD2 (5 bases each). The CDR3 sequence is 15 residues long. The germline V and J ends were trimmed by 0 bases and 4 bases, with 10 bases remaining between them. Germline CDR1 MNHEY, CDR2 SVGAGI. As DNA, the CDR3 is TGTGCCAGCAGTTACTCGAACGGGGCATACAATGAGCAGTTCTTC. Protein sequence: CASSYSNGAYNEQFF.

This chain joins TRBV10-1 and TRBJ2-7; 10 nucleotides agree with TRBD2. Germline V gene data show CDR1 as WNHNN and CDR2 as SYGVQD (reference sequence). CDR3 length equals 14 residues. The junction had 3 bases not matched to a gene; V was cut back by 5 bases and J by 2 bases. The CDR3 nucleotides read TGCGCCAGCAGTCCCAGCGGGAGGGCCTACGAGCAGTACTTC. Protein: CASSPSGRAYEQYF.

This clone was picked up one time. The chain employs TRBV7-6 and TRBJ1-4; 10 bases are a match to TRBD1. V gave up 5 bases and J gave up 5 bases; unmatched junction bases: 2. This CDR3 is 14 amino acids long. Germline CDR1 SGHVS, CDR2 FNYEAQ. The CDR3 DNA reads TGTGCCAGCAGCCCGGGACAGGGGAATGAAAAACTGTTTTTT. It specifies CASSPGQGNEKLFF.

This chain joins TRBV6-8 and TRBJ2-5, with 9 bases fitting TRBD2. CDR1 is MNHGY and CDR2 is SAAAGT in the germline V gene. The CDR3 is 16 residues long. The J segment lost 11 bases and the V segment lost 0 bases, leaving 13 bases of the junction unmatched. The chain's CDR3 is CASSYSNGGGALEQYF. CDR3 in DNA: TGTGCCAGCAGTTACTCGAATGGCGGGGGGGCCTTGGAGCAGTACTTC.

The V gene is TRBV28, the J gene TRBJ1-2; the match to TRBD1 covers 9 bases. Looked up from germline, CDR1 is MDHEN and CDR2 is SYDVKM. CDR3 length: 13 amino acids. After removal of 6 bases from V and 5 bases from J, the junction contained 4 bases not matched to a gene. CDR3 in DNA: TGTGCCAGCAGACCCGGGACAGGGTATGGCTACACCTTC. Translated: CASRPGTGYGYTF.

CDR3 sequence: CASSQVVGGQIEQYF. CDR3 DNA sequence: TGTGCCAGCAGCCAAGTTGTCGGCGGCCAGATCGAGCAGTACTTC. The rearrangement uses TRBV4-2 and TRBJ2-7, with no clear D. The CDR3 runs to 15 residues. Trimming left V 1 base short and J 6 bases short, with 16 bases between. The germline gives CDR1 LGHNA, CDR2 YNFKEQ.

J is TRBJ1-2 and V is TRBV4-3; no clear D gene. The germline V gene has CDR1 LGHNA and CDR2 YSLEER. The CDR3 spans 14 residues. V was cut by 4 bases and J by 5 bases, with 14 bases left in between. The CDR3 spells CASSRGLREYGYTF. In nucleotides, the CDR3 is TGCGCCAGCAGCCGCGGCCTTAGGGAGTATGGCTACACCTTC.

This clone came up once. The V call is TRBV4-3, the J call TRBJ2-2; maybe TRBD2 (6 bases). CDR3 size: 19 residues. The V end was cut by 3 bases, the J end by 1 base, with 21 bases between. Germline CDR1 reads LGHNA; CDR2 reads YSLEER. The CDR3 nucleotides read TGCGCCAGCAGCCATGAGGTACTAGCTGGTGGGCAGAACACCGGGGAGCTGTTTTTT. The encoded protein is CASSHEVLAGGQNTGELFF.

This sequence joins TRBV2 and TRBJ2-7, with 15 nucleotides matching TRBD2. Germline CDR1 is SNHLY and CDR2 is FYNNEI. The CDR3 contains 15 residues. V lost 6 bases to trimming and J lost 7 bases; unmatched junction nucleotides: 7. Written as DNA, the CDR3 is TGTGCCAGCAGCGACGGACTAGCGGGAGGGCGGGAGCAGTACTTC. Its protein product is CASSDGLAGGREQYF.

The chain combines TRBV18 with TRBJ2-1, with D unresolved. The CDR3 extends over 15 amino acids. Per germline, CDR1 KGHSH and CDR2 LQKENI. V lost 0 bases to trimming and J lost 3 bases, with 9 bases between them. This CDR3 reads CASSPPVTHYNEQFF. Written as DNA, the CDR3 is TGTGCCAGCTCACCACCAGTTACTCACTACAATGAGCAGTTCTTC. The entire variable domain, with the rest obtained from reference TRBV18 and TRBJ2-1, is as follows: NAGVMQNPRHLVRRRGQEARLRCSPMKGHSHVYWYRQLPEEGLKFMVYLQKENIIDESGMPKERFSAEFPKEGPSILRIQQVVRGDSAAYFCASSPPVTHYNEQFFGPGTRLTVL.

The chain recombines TRBV28 with TRBJ1-4; 9 bases are shared with TRBD1. The CDR3 sequence is 15 residues long. V shed 2 bases and J 5 bases; nucleotides not matched to a gene: 3. Per the germline V gene, CDR1 is MDHEN and CDR2 is SYDVKM. CDR3 DNA: TGTGCCAGCAGTTTAGGCGGGACAGGGAATGAAAAACTGTTTTTT. Residues: CASSLGGTGNEKLFF.

This clone has a single count. The rearrangement joins TRBV13 to TRBJ2-3; D is possibly TRBD1 or TRBD2 (7 bases each). This CDR3 contains 17 residues. V lost 5 bases to trimming and J lost 0 bases, with 18 bases between them. From germline, CDR1 is PRHDT and CDR2 FYEKMQ (reference sequence). CDR3 sequence reads: CASSPVWGGQSTDTQYF. CDR3 coding DNA: TGTGCCAGCAGCCCGGTTTGGGGGGGACAGAGCACAGATACGCAGTATTTT. The full variable domain, in which reference TRBV13 and TRBJ2-3 provide the parts outside the CDR3, is AAGVIQSPRHLIKEKRETATLKCYPIPRHDTVYWYQQGPGQDPQFLISFYEKMQSDKGSIPDRFSAQQFSDYHSELNMSSLELGDSALYFCASSPVWGGQSTDTQYFGPGTRLTVL.

The chain joins TRBV15 to TRBJ2-3; TRBD2 agrees at 9 bases. Germline trimming cut 4 bases from V and 7 bases from J; bases unmatched to any gene: 12. CDR1 is LNHNV and CDR2 is YYDKDF in the germline V gene (reference sequence). The CDR3 spans 16 residues. CDR3 sequence (DNA): TGTGCCACCAGCAAAACCACTAGCGGGCGGCTCCATACGCAGTATTTT. This codes for CATSKTTSGRLHTQYF.

The genes are TRBV11-2 and TRBJ2-2, with no clear D. The CDR3 spans 14 residues. Trimming removed 0 bases from V and 7 bases from J, with 9 bases in between. CDR1 and CDR2 from the germline V gene are SGHAT and FQNNGV. CDR3 nucleotides: TGTGCCAGCAGCTTAGATGCCGTTAGCGGGGAGCTGTTTTTT. Encoded protein: CASSLDAVSGELFF.

This chain joins TRBV27 and TRBJ2-7; D is undetermined. The CDR3 spans 12 residues. Between the trimmed V and J ends, which lost 9 bases and 2 bases, there was a span of 11 bases. Germline V lookup: CDR1 MNHEY, CDR2 SMNVEV (reference sequence). The CDR3 DNA reads TGTGCCAGTAGGAACAGCCCCTACGAGCAGTACTTC. Translation gives CASRNSPYEQYF.

The V and J genes are TRBV28 and TRBJ1-3; D might be TRBD1 (5 bases). There are 17 residues in the CDR3. CDR1 and CDR2 from the germline V gene are MDHEN and SYDVKM. V lost 5 bases and J 3 bases, leaving 20 bases between the germline ends. CDR3 bases: TGTGCCAGCAGTCCGGTCACCGGGACGGATTTTGGAAACACCATATATTTT. Protein product: CASSPVTGTDFGNTIYF.

V is TRBV7-9 and J is TRBJ2-1, with 13 bases fitting TRBD2. Per the germline V gene, CDR1 is SEHNR and CDR2 is FQNEAQ (reference sequence). V lost 3 bases to trimming and J lost 11 bases; unmatched junction nucleotides: 7. This CDR3 spans 15 amino acids. Written as DNA, the CDR3 is TGTGCCAGCAGCTTGGAGACTAGCGGGAGGCCCCAGCAGTTCTTC. Its protein product is CASSLETSGRPQQFF.

CDR3 region: CASSELRQGYSGQYF. The DNA of the CDR3 is TGTGCCAGCAGTGAATTGAGACAGGGATATTCGGGGCAGTACTTC. The V call is TRBV6-1, the J call TRBJ2-7; 7 bases are a match to TRBD1. This CDR3 comprises 15 residues. V lost 2 bases and J lost 9; bases outside the gene matches: 13. The germline V gene has CDR1 MNHNS and CDR2 SASEGT.

The genes are TRBV5-1 and TRBJ1-1, with 8 positions matching TRBD1. The V gene's germline CDR1 is SGHRS and CDR2 YFSETQ. CDR3 length equals 14 residues. Trimming at V came to 4 bases and at J to 4 bases, leaving 6 bases not matched to a gene. The CDR3 loop is CASSPQGAGTEAFF. DNA of the CDR3: TGCGCCAGCAGCCCGCAGGGGGCGGGCACTGAAGCTTTCTTT.

V is TRBV7-9 and J is TRBJ2-1; TRBD2 might be the D (6 bases). Germline CDR1 reads SEHNR; CDR2 reads FQNEAQ (reference sequence). The CDR3 sequence is 15 residues long. The germline V and J ends were trimmed by 2 bases and 5 bases, with 13 bases remaining between them. The CDR3 sequence is CASSLPGTYNNEQFF. CDR3 in DNA: TGTGCCAGCAGCTTACCCGGGACTTACAACAATGAGCAGTTCTTC.

The CDR3 DNA is TGTGCCAGCGGCAATCAGCCCCAGCATTTT. Translated, it gives CASGNQPQHF. The chain employs TRBV28 and TRBJ1-5; no clear D gene. CDR3 length: 10 amino acids. CDR1 and CDR2 from the germline V gene are MDHEN and SYDVKM. Trimming removed 8 bases at V and 2 bases at J, with 1 base between.

CDR3 in DNA: TGTGCCATCAGTGCAGCGGGGGGGGAAAACACAGATACGCAGTATTTT. Translating gives CAISAAGGENTDTQYF. The chain combines TRBV10-3 with TRBJ2-3; 10 bases line up with TRBD2. CDR3 size: 16 residues. Trimming cost V 4 bases and J 2 bases; bases outside gene matches: 6. Germline V gene lookup returns CDR1 ENHRY and CDR2 SYGVKD.

V gene TRBV2 combines with J gene TRBJ2-3, with 11 nucleotides matching TRBD2. This CDR3 has 16 amino acids. Losses at the gene ends were 6 bases for V and 2 bases for J; bases not matched to a gene: 7. Germline CDR1 reads SNHLY; CDR2 reads FYNNEI. CDR3 amino acids: CASRRLAGTSTDTQYF. CDR3 coding DNA: TGTGCCAGCAGGAGACTAGCGGGGACTTCCACAGATACGCAGTATTTT. The full variable domain, completed using reference TRBV2 and TRBJ2-3, is EPEVTQTPSHQVTQMGQEVILRCVPISNHLYFYWYRQILGQKVEFLVSFYNNEISEKSEIFDDQFSVERPDGSNFTLKIRSTKLEDSAMYFCASRRLAGTSTDTQYFGPGTRLTVL.

The rearrangement joins TRBV11-2 to TRBJ1-1, with D unresolved. Germline CDR1 and CDR2: SGHAT and FQNNGV. V lost 1 base and J lost 4, with 16 bases in between. The length of the CDR3 is 16 residues. CDR3 loop: CASSLGPRVGSTEAFF. The CDR3, as DNA: TGTGCCAGCAGCTTAGGGCCCCGAGTAGGCTCCACTGAAGCTTTCTTT.

This sequence joins TRBV5-1 and TRBJ2-5; no reliable D call. Looked up from germline, CDR1 is SGHRS and CDR2 is YFSETQ. The CDR3 spans 12 residues. The germline V and J ends were trimmed by 4 bases and 2 bases, with 6 bases remaining between them. For the CDR3, the DNA is TGCGCCAGCAGCGCCGGACAAGAGACCCAGTACTTC. Its translation is CASSAGQETQYF.

Details on this clone: This specimen includes other DNA sequences encoding the same CDR3. J is TRBJ1-4 and V is TRBV9; TRBD1 matches at 7 bases. V trimming: 2 bases; J trimming: 7 bases; junction bases outside the gene matches: 8. This CDR3 is 15 amino acids long. Germline V gene data show CDR1 as SGDLS and CDR2 as YYNGEE. This chain's CDR3 is CASSVRTGVGEKLFF. The CDR3 DNA sequence: TGTGCCAGCAGCGTTAGGACAGGCGTTGGTGAAAAACTGTTTTTT.